This T cell receptor (beta chain) stems from a study of CD8+ T cells in alopecia areata. Study at large: Treated patients were dosed with oral tofacitinib, taking 5 to 10 mg twice daily.

Treatment meaning: oral pan-JAK inhibitor, 5-10 mg twice daily. The study team obtained lesional scalp punch biopsies and peripheral blood from alopecia areata patients. TCR sequencing used cDNA made by reverse transcription of extracted RNA. Sequenced by immunoSEQ multiplex PCR; TCRdb stores in-frame clones only, minus some. The table shows 15,000 to 20,000 clones, with around 60% occurring only once. The CDR3 is made up of 15 amino acids. V was cut by 7 bases and J by 4 bases, with 19 bases left in between. Germline V lookup: CDR1 SEHNR, CDR2 FQNEAQ (reference sequence). This TCR derives from a human donor with alopecia areata. Source: skin, taken at week 4, from a patient treated with tofacitinib. The V call is TRBV7-9, the J call TRBJ1-2, with D perhaps matching TRBD1 (6 bases). CDR3 nucleotides: TGTGCCAGCATCCCATCGGACAGTCCTTTCTATGGCTACACCTTC. It yields the protein CASIPSDSPFYGYTF.